The rows below give T cell receptor beta chains drawn from one sample of a study of persistence of HIV-infected CD4 T cells. Their target antigens are unknown. Clones were read by immunoSEQ multiplex PCR, and TCRdb kept only the in-frame ones, dropping some. The data contain approximately 31,000 clones, roughly 80% of them singletons. Sequences were derived from CD4+ T cells sorted from PBMCs after roughly 18-hour stimulation, sampled from a patient who received antiretroviral therapy. The receptors were sampled from an adult woman with HIV who was CMV-seropositive. Both conserved end residues are part of each CDR3. The D gene is left open where the match is weak. Clone size is shown for a subset of rows, as once, few, many or a class of expanded clone.

CDR3nt: TGCGCCAGCAGCAGCGGGACGGGGAACACTGAAGCTTTCTTT
CDR3aa: CASSSGTGNTEAFF
len: 14
d_gene: -
j_gene: TRBJ1-1
abundance: -
v_gene: TRBV5-1

CDR3nt: TGCGCCAGCAGTTTGACAGGGAGTAACACTGAAGCTTTCTTT
CDR3aa: CASSLTGSNTEAFF
len: 14
d_gene: TRBD1
j_gene: TRBJ1-1
abundance: -
v_gene: TRBV5-1

CDR3nt: TGTGCCAGCAGCTCGTCCTCGGGGCTACGGGCTGAAGCTTTCTTT
CDR3aa: CASSSSSGLRAEAFF
len: 15
d_gene: -
j_gene: TRBJ1-1
abundance: -
v_gene: TRBV16

CDR3nt: TGCGCCAGCAGCTTGTATGAGGGGGCTGGAAATCAGCCCCAGCATTTT
CDR3aa: CASSLYEGAGNQPQHF
len: 16
d_gene: TRBD1
j_gene: TRBJ1-5
abundance: -
v_gene: TRBV5-1

CDR3nt: TGTGCCAGTAGTACTGGACAGAGAATTTATGGCTACACCTTC
CDR3aa: CASSTGQRIYGYTF
len: 14
d_gene: -
j_gene: TRBJ1-2
abundance: -
v_gene: TRBV19

CDR3nt: TGTGCCTGGAGTGGAGCTAGCCGGCGCGGCGAGCAGTACTTC
CDR3aa: CAWSGASRRGEQYF
len: 14
d_gene: -
j_gene: TRBJ2-7
abundance: -
v_gene: TRBV30

CDR3nt: TGTGCCAGCAGTTACTCGACTCAGCCCCAGCATTTT
CDR3aa: CASSYSTQPQHF
len: 12
d_gene: -
j_gene: TRBJ1-5
abundance: -
v_gene: TRBV6-2/TRBV6-3

CDR3nt: TGTGCCAGCAGCTCGCAGGGGGATAGGTACTACAATGAGCAGTTCTTC
CDR3aa: CASSSQGDRYYNEQFF
len: 16
d_gene: TRBD1
j_gene: TRBJ2-1
abundance: -
v_gene: TRBV7-2

CDR3nt: TGTGCCAGCAGCCCGACATCTCCGGGAATCTATGGCTACACCTTC
CDR3aa: CASSPTSPGIYGYTF
len: 15
d_gene: -
j_gene: TRBJ1-2
abundance: once
v_gene: TRBV6-5

CDR3nt: TGTGCCAGCAGTTTTTCGACAGGCGATACCTACGAGCAGTACTTC
CDR3aa: CASSFSTGDTYEQYF
len: 15
d_gene: -
j_gene: TRBJ2-7
abundance: -
v_gene: TRBV6-5

CDR3nt: TGCAGCGTTGAGACGCCGGCGAATACGCAGTATTTT
CDR3aa: CSVETPANTQYF
len: 12
d_gene: -
j_gene: TRBJ2-3
abundance: -
v_gene: TRBV29-1

CDR3nt: TGTGCCAGCAGCAAACTAGCGGGGGGGAGGGAGACCCAGTACTTC
CDR3aa: CASSKLAGGRETQYF
len: 15
d_gene: TRBD2
j_gene: TRBJ2-5
abundance: -
v_gene: TRBV6-2/TRBV6-3

CDR3nt: TGTGCCAGCAGCTTAAACCCTTCAGGCCCTGGGGCCAACGTCCTGACTTTC
CDR3aa: CASSLNPSGPGANVLTF
len: 17
d_gene: -
j_gene: TRBJ2-6
abundance: -
v_gene: TRBV7-3

CDR3nt: TGTGCCAGCAGCTCAAAACGAGCGGACAGGCCGTTCTCTGGAAACACCATATATTTT
CDR3aa: CASSSKRADRPFSGNTIYF
len: 19
d_gene: TRBD1
j_gene: TRBJ1-3
abundance: -
v_gene: TRBV7-9

CDR3nt: TGTGCCAGCAGTAACGAGGCCTCCCAGCCCCAGCATTTT
CDR3aa: CASSNEASQPQHF
len: 13
d_gene: -
j_gene: TRBJ1-5
abundance: -
v_gene: TRBV5-5

CDR3nt: TGTGCCAGCAGTGGGAAGGACAGGGGGCAAAATCAGCCCCAGCATTTT
CDR3aa: CASSGKDRGQNQPQHF
len: 16
d_gene: TRBD1
j_gene: TRBJ1-5
abundance: -
v_gene: TRBV2

CDR3nt: TGTGCCAGTACAATAGCGGGGCCCACAGATACGCAGTATTTT
CDR3aa: CASTIAGPTDTQYF
len: 14
d_gene: TRBD2
j_gene: TRBJ2-3
abundance: -
v_gene: TRBV2

CDR3nt: TGTGCCAGCAGTGTAATGGCCAGGGTCGGGCAGCCCCAGCATTTT
CDR3aa: CASSVMARVGQPQHF
len: 15
d_gene: -
j_gene: TRBJ1-5
abundance: -
v_gene: TRBV2

CDR3nt: TGTGCCAGCAGCTTCGCGCGGTACGAGCAGTACTTC
CDR3aa: CASSFARYEQYF
len: 12
d_gene: -
j_gene: TRBJ2-7
abundance: -
v_gene: TRBV7-8

CDR3nt: TGTGCCAGCAGAACCGGGCCGAACACTGAAGCTTTCTTT
CDR3aa: CASRTGPNTEAFF
len: 13
d_gene: -
j_gene: TRBJ1-1
abundance: -
v_gene: TRBV12-3/TRBV12-4

CDR3nt: TGTGCCAGTAGAGAGACAGGGAGGCCTAACTATGGCTACACCTTC
CDR3aa: CASRETGRPNYGYTF
len: 15
d_gene: TRBD1
j_gene: TRBJ1-2
abundance: few
v_gene: TRBV19

CDR3nt: TGTGCCAGCAGCCACCACACGGCCTTTTCGGGAAATGAAAAACTGTTTTTT
CDR3aa: CASSHHTAFSGNEKLFF
len: 17
d_gene: -
j_gene: TRBJ1-4
abundance: -
v_gene: TRBV14

CDR3nt: TGTGCCAGCAGCTTACAACGCGGGGGGGCCCAGGAGCAGTTCTTC
CDR3aa: CASSLQRGGAQEQFF
len: 15
d_gene: TRBD2
j_gene: TRBJ2-1
abundance: -
v_gene: TRBV7-2

CDR3nt: TGTGCCAGCACTTATAGCAGGAACACTGAAGCTTTCTTT
CDR3aa: CASTYSRNTEAFF
len: 13
d_gene: -
j_gene: TRBJ1-1
abundance: -
v_gene: TRBV27

CDR3nt: TGTGCCAGCAGTTTAGATGGGAACACTGAAGCTTTCTTT
CDR3aa: CASSLDGNTEAFF
len: 13
d_gene: -
j_gene: TRBJ1-1
abundance: few
v_gene: TRBV12-3/TRBV12-4

CDR3nt: TGCGCCAGCAGCTTGGAGCCAGGGGAGACAGATACGCAGTATTTT
CDR3aa: CASSLEPGETDTQYF
len: 15
d_gene: -
j_gene: TRBJ2-3
abundance: -
v_gene: TRBV5-1

CDR3nt: TGTGCCAGTAGTATAGGGGGACAGCCATCCTCCTACGAGCAGTACTTC
CDR3aa: CASSIGGQPSSYEQYF
len: 16
d_gene: TRBD1
j_gene: TRBJ2-7
abundance: -
v_gene: TRBV19

CDR3nt: TGTGCCACCAGTGAGGATAGCAATCAGCCCCAGCATTTT
CDR3aa: CATSEDSNQPQHF
len: 13
d_gene: -
j_gene: TRBJ1-5
abundance: -
v_gene: TRBV24-1

CDR3nt: TGTGCCAGCTCGGGACAGATGAACACCGGGGAGCTGTTTTTT
CDR3aa: CASSGQMNTGELFF
len: 14
d_gene: TRBD1
j_gene: TRBJ2-2
abundance: -
v_gene: TRBV3-1/TRBV3-2

CDR3nt: TGCGCCAGCAGCCAGACAGGGAATGGCTACACCTTC
CDR3aa: CASSQTGNGYTF
len: 12
d_gene: TRBD1
j_gene: TRBJ1-2
abundance: once
v_gene: TRBV5-1

CDR3nt: TGCGCCAGCAGTGGCTCCGGGACGGGAGCTTTCTTT
CDR3aa: CASSGSGTGAFF
len: 12
d_gene: -
j_gene: TRBJ1-1
abundance: -
v_gene: TRBV10-1

CDR3nt: TGTGCCAGCTCACCACCGATTAATACTGGAAACACCATATATTTT
CDR3aa: CASSPPINTGNTIYF
len: 15
d_gene: -
j_gene: TRBJ1-3
abundance: -
v_gene: TRBV18

CDR3nt: TGTGCCAGCAGTCACACCACGAACACCGGGGAGCTGTTTTTT
CDR3aa: CASSHTTNTGELFF
len: 14
d_gene: -
j_gene: TRBJ2-2
abundance: once
v_gene: TRBV25-1

CDR3nt: TGTGCCATCACCATTAGTTATCCTAGAGGTGGCTACACCTTC
CDR3aa: CAITISYPRGGYTF
len: 14
d_gene: -
j_gene: TRBJ1-2
abundance: -
v_gene: TRBV10-3

CDR3nt: TGTGCCAGCAGCCCCCCGGACAGACCGAATCAGCCCCAGCATTTT
CDR3aa: CASSPPDRPNQPQHF
len: 15
d_gene: -
j_gene: TRBJ1-5
abundance: -
v_gene: TRBV28

CDR3nt: TGTGCCAGCAGCCCAAGCGGTGACGGGGAGCTGTTTTTT
CDR3aa: CASSPSGDGELFF
len: 13
d_gene: -
j_gene: TRBJ2-2
abundance: -
v_gene: TRBV21-1

CDR3nt: TGTGCCAGTAGTCCCCAGGGACAGGGCCCTCGGGGCTATGGCTACACCTTC
CDR3aa: CASSPQGQGPRGYGYTF
len: 17
d_gene: TRBD1
j_gene: TRBJ1-2
abundance: -
v_gene: TRBV19

CDR3nt: TGTGCCAGCAGTTTGGGGACAGGGGGCTCTGGGGCCAACGTCCTGACTTTC
CDR3aa: CASSLGTGGSGANVLTF
len: 17
d_gene: TRBD1
j_gene: TRBJ2-6
abundance: -
v_gene: TRBV27

CDR3nt: TGTGCCAGCAGCCAGATACAGGGAAACACCATATATTTT
CDR3aa: CASSQIQGNTIYF
len: 13
d_gene: -
j_gene: TRBJ1-3
abundance: -
v_gene: TRBV4-2

CDR3nt: TGTGCCAGCAGCTCCGCTCGACCCCAGGGCAATGAGCAGTTCTTC
CDR3aa: CASSSARPQGNEQFF
len: 15
d_gene: -
j_gene: TRBJ2-1
abundance: -
v_gene: TRBV7-9

CDR3nt: TGTGCCAGCACCCCAACCGGGACAGCCTTCTATGGCTACACCTTC
CDR3aa: CASTPTGTAFYGYTF
len: 15
d_gene: TRBD1
j_gene: TRBJ1-2
abundance: few
v_gene: TRBV6-2/TRBV6-3

CDR3nt: TGTGCCAGCAGTTACTCAGGGACTAGTGGCGAGCAGTACTTC
CDR3aa: CASSYSGTSGEQYF
len: 14
d_gene: TRBD2
j_gene: TRBJ2-7
abundance: -
v_gene: TRBV6-6

CDR3nt: TGTGCCAGCAGCTTTCTCCGAAATCATATGAGCATTATGAACACTGAAGCTTTCTTT
CDR3aa: CASSFLRNHMSIMNTEAFF
len: 19
d_gene: -
j_gene: TRBJ1-1
abundance: -
v_gene: TRBV7-2

CDR3nt: TGTGCCAGTAGTTGGGGGTCCGCGGGAGAAGGGGGCTACACCTTC
CDR3aa: CASSWGSAGEGGYTF
len: 15
d_gene: -
j_gene: TRBJ1-2
abundance: -
v_gene: TRBV19